This T cell receptor (beta chain) stems from a study of T cell changes during pregnancy in multiple sclerosis. CDR3 length: 14 residues. The V end lost 4 bases, the J end lost 1 base, and 11 bases lay between the germline ends. Per germline, CDR1 SGHDT and CDR2 YYEEEE. Assay: immunoSEQ multiplex PCR; the TCRdb copy retains only in-frame clones and omits some. The data show 78,000 or so clones, about 91% seen once. This specimen consisted of peripheral blood, obtained before pregnancy. V and J are TRBV5-6 and TRBJ1-2; TRBD1 is a possible D gene (6 bases). This TCR came from a female donor with multiple sclerosis, enrolled in a pregnancy study. CDR3 region: CASSIGQSNYGYTF. The CDR3 bases are TGTGCCAGCAGCATAGGACAGAGTAACTATGGCTACACCTTC.